The rows below give T cell receptor beta chains drawn from one sample of a study of shared clonotypes between healthy human individuals. Sequencing used immunoSEQ multiplex PCR; TCRdb keeps in-frame clones, though not all of them. Among millions of clones, approximately 94% were seen once, and the ten largest hold about 1.1%. Sequenced: naive CD8+ T cells sorted from blood. The receptors stem from a man between 18 and 35 years old in good health. The CDR3 runs from the conserved cysteine through the conserved F or W. D genes are given only for firm matches. Clone size, where shown, is once, few, many, or a class for clones that have expanded.

j_gene: TRBJ1-1; abundance: -; v_gene: TRBV6-6; d_gene: -; CDR3nt: TGTGCCAGCAGTTACAACACTATCACTGAAGCTTTCTTT; CDR3aa: CASSYNTITEAFF
j_gene: TRBJ2-1; abundance: -; v_gene: TRBV9; d_gene: TRBD2; CDR3nt: TGTGCCAGCAGCGGAAGCGGGGGACTTTCAACTGAGCAGTTCTTC; CDR3aa: CASSGSGGLSTEQFF
j_gene: TRBJ2-3; abundance: -; v_gene: TRBV29-1; d_gene: TRBD2; CDR3nt: TGCAGCGCCCGGACTAGCGGGGGGGCGCCCTCTAGCACAGATACGCAGTATTTT; CDR3aa: CSARTSGGAPSSTDTQYF
j_gene: TRBJ2-5; abundance: -; v_gene: TRBV27; d_gene: TRBD2; CDR3nt: TGTGCCAGCAGTCCTGGACTAGCGGGACAAGAGACCCAGTACTTC; CDR3aa: CASSPGLAGQETQYF
j_gene: TRBJ2-5; abundance: -; v_gene: TRBV5-3; d_gene: -; CDR3nt: TGTGCCAGAAGCACAACCGGGCCTCAAGAGACCCAGTACTTC; CDR3aa: CARSTTGPQETQYF
j_gene: TRBJ2-7; abundance: -; v_gene: TRBV15; d_gene: -; CDR3nt: TGTGCCACCAGCAGAGATATAGGGACTGTTTTCGCCTACGAGCAGTACTTC; CDR3aa: CATSRDIGTVFAYEQYF
j_gene: TRBJ2-7; abundance: once; v_gene: TRBV7-6; d_gene: -; CDR3nt: TGTGCCAGCAGCTTAACCGCCCCGCAGGGGGGCTCCTACGAGCAGTACTTC; CDR3aa: CASSLTAPQGGSYEQYF
j_gene: TRBJ2-1; abundance: -; v_gene: TRBV27; d_gene: TRBD1; CDR3nt: TGTGCCAGCAGCTACGGGACAGGGATTAATGAGCAGTTCTTC; CDR3aa: CASSYGTGINEQFF
j_gene: TRBJ1-4; abundance: -; v_gene: TRBV11-2; d_gene: -; CDR3nt: TGTGCCGGGGGCAGGGCTAATGAAAAACTGTTTTTT; CDR3aa: CAGGRANEKLFF
j_gene: TRBJ2-5; abundance: -; v_gene: TRBV27; d_gene: TRBD1; CDR3nt: TGTGCCAGCAGTCCGCGGACAGGGGGGCAAAAAGAGACCCAGTACTTC; CDR3aa: CASSPRTGGQKETQYF
j_gene: TRBJ2-7; abundance: -; v_gene: TRBV6-6; d_gene: -; CDR3nt: TGTGCCAGCAGACCAATGGGCAACGTCTACGAGCAGTACTTC; CDR3aa: CASRPMGNVYEQYF
j_gene: TRBJ2-7; abundance: -; v_gene: TRBV2; d_gene: TRBD2; CDR3nt: TGTGCCAGCAGTCTTGGGACTAGCGGAACCTACGAGCAGTACTTC; CDR3aa: CASSLGTSGTYEQYF
j_gene: TRBJ2-7; abundance: -; v_gene: TRBV10-2; d_gene: TRBD1; CDR3nt: TGCGCCAGCAGTCGGGACAGGGTCTACGAGCAGTACTTC; CDR3aa: CASSRDRVYEQYF
j_gene: TRBJ2-7; abundance: once; v_gene: TRBV2; d_gene: -; CDR3nt: TGTGCCAGCAGTGAACCACCATTCTACGAGCAGTACTTC; CDR3aa: CASSEPPFYEQYF
j_gene: TRBJ2-7; abundance: -; v_gene: TRBV25-1; d_gene: -; CDR3nt: TGTGCCAGCAGTGCGGCCTTCTACGAGCAGTACTTC; CDR3aa: CASSAAFYEQYF
j_gene: TRBJ2-3; abundance: once; v_gene: TRBV19; d_gene: TRBD2; CDR3nt: TGTGCCAGTAGTATGTGGACTAGCGGGACTAGCACAGATACGCAGTATTTT; CDR3aa: CASSMWTSGTSTDTQYF
j_gene: TRBJ2-4; abundance: once; v_gene: TRBV27; d_gene: -; CDR3nt: TGTGCCAGCAGTTCCAGGACCCGTGGCGGTGGCAAAAACATTCAGTACTTC; CDR3aa: CASSSRTRGGGKNIQYF
j_gene: TRBJ2-2; abundance: -; v_gene: TRBV7-2; d_gene: TRBD2; CDR3nt: TGTGCCAGCACATCCAGCGGGGGGAACACCGGGGAGCTGTTTTTT; CDR3aa: CASTSSGGNTGELFF
j_gene: TRBJ2-7; abundance: once; v_gene: TRBV29-1; d_gene: TRBD1; CDR3nt: TGCAGCGTCCTCACAGGGGAAGGCGAGCAGTACTTC; CDR3aa: CSVLTGEGEQYF
j_gene: TRBJ2-1; abundance: -; v_gene: TRBV7-8; d_gene: -; CDR3nt: TGTGCCAGCAGCTCATTGGATGAGCAGTTCTTC; CDR3aa: CASSSLDEQFF
j_gene: TRBJ2-5; abundance: -; v_gene: TRBV5-5; d_gene: -; CDR3nt: TGTGCCAGCAACCCCTCCGGGGAAGAGACCCAGTACTTC; CDR3aa: CASNPSGEETQYF
j_gene: TRBJ2-7; abundance: -; v_gene: TRBV5-1; d_gene: -; CDR3nt: TGCGCCAGCAGCTTGGAACGGGTTTTTTACGAGCAGTACTTC; CDR3aa: CASSLERVFYEQYF
j_gene: TRBJ2-7; abundance: -; v_gene: TRBV6-5; d_gene: -; CDR3nt: TGTGCCAGCAGCCCGGGGGCCTACGAGCAGTACTTC; CDR3aa: CASSPGAYEQYF
j_gene: TRBJ1-4; abundance: -; v_gene: TRBV6-5; d_gene: -; CDR3nt: TGTGCCAGCAGTTACGGCGGAATAAATGAAAAACTGTTTTTT; CDR3aa: CASSYGGINEKLFF
j_gene: TRBJ2-1; abundance: -; v_gene: TRBV13; d_gene: -; CDR3nt: TGTGCCAGCAGCCACCCGAACAGCGCCGACGGCAATGAGCAGTTCTTC; CDR3aa: CASSHPNSADGNEQFF
j_gene: TRBJ1-4; abundance: -; v_gene: TRBV11-1; d_gene: -; CDR3nt: TGTGCCAGCAGCCCAGGAGGGTCTCCAACTAATGAAAAACTGTTTTTT; CDR3aa: CASSPGGSPTNEKLFF
j_gene: TRBJ1-3; abundance: -; v_gene: TRBV19; d_gene: -; CDR3nt: TGTGCCAGTAGTATGACGGCCTCTGGAAACACCATATATTTT; CDR3aa: CASSMTASGNTIYF
j_gene: TRBJ2-7; abundance: -; v_gene: TRBV28; d_gene: TRBD1; CDR3nt: TGTGCCAGCAGTTTTCCGGGACAGGGGGTCGCTGGCGACGAGCAGTACTTC; CDR3aa: CASSFPGQGVAGDEQYF
j_gene: TRBJ2-1; abundance: once; v_gene: TRBV5-6; d_gene: -; CDR3nt: TGTGCCAGCAGCCCTCCTGGGGACCGCGACAATGAGCAGTTCTTC; CDR3aa: CASSPPGDRDNEQFF
j_gene: TRBJ2-3; abundance: -; v_gene: TRBV7-9; d_gene: -; CDR3nt: TGTGCCAGCAGTCCGCTTAGAGCGGGCCGCACAGATACGCAGTATTTT; CDR3aa: CASSPLRAGRTDTQYF
j_gene: TRBJ2-7; abundance: -; v_gene: TRBV27; d_gene: -; CDR3nt: TGTGCCAGCAGTCCCCTAGGGGGGGCCCCCTACGAGCAGTACTTC; CDR3aa: CASSPLGGAPYEQYF
j_gene: TRBJ2-1; abundance: once; v_gene: TRBV7-9; d_gene: TRBD2; CDR3nt: TGTGCCAGCAGCGACATTCGCGACGGGAGGTGGAATGAGCAGTTCTTC; CDR3aa: CASSDIRDGRWNEQFF
j_gene: TRBJ2-5; abundance: -; v_gene: TRBV28; d_gene: -; CDR3nt: TGTGCCAGCATCTTCCGGGGCAGGAGCTCCCAAGAGACCCAGTACTTC; CDR3aa: CASIFRGRSSQETQYF
j_gene: TRBJ2-3; abundance: -; v_gene: TRBV5-5; d_gene: -; CDR3nt: TGTGCCAGCAGCTTTCTGCGGGTGAGCACAGATACGCAGTATTTT; CDR3aa: CASSFLRVSTDTQYF
j_gene: TRBJ2-2; abundance: -; v_gene: TRBV30; d_gene: TRBD1; CDR3nt: TGTGCCTGGGGTGGGACAGATCTTTTTAACACCGGGGAGCTGTTTTTT; CDR3aa: CAWGGTDLFNTGELFF
j_gene: TRBJ2-7; abundance: -; v_gene: TRBV9; d_gene: -; CDR3nt: TGTGCCAGCAGCGTAGGACTCACCTACGAGCAGTACTTC; CDR3aa: CASSVGLTYEQYF
j_gene: TRBJ1-5; abundance: -; v_gene: TRBV7-2; d_gene: -; CDR3nt: TGTGCCAGCAGCCGCGGGTTCAATCAGCCCCAGCATTTT; CDR3aa: CASSRGFNQPQHF
j_gene: TRBJ2-7; abundance: -; v_gene: TRBV6-6; d_gene: -; CDR3nt: TGTGCCAGCAGTTACACTGTACACGGGCTAGGGTTATTC; CDR3aa: CASSYTVHGLGLF
j_gene: TRBJ1-1; abundance: -; v_gene: TRBV28; d_gene: -; CDR3nt: TGTGCCAGCAGTTTATTCGGGGTCGGATACACTGAAGCTTTCTTT; CDR3aa: CASSLFGVGYTEAFF
j_gene: TRBJ1-1; abundance: -; v_gene: TRBV7-9; d_gene: TRBD1; CDR3nt: TGTGCCAGCCTCCAATCCCCGGGACAGGGGGAGGGGAACACTGAAGCTTTCTTT; CDR3aa: CASLQSPGQGEGNTEAFF
j_gene: TRBJ2-2; abundance: -; v_gene: TRBV11-2; d_gene: -; CDR3nt: TGTGCCAGCAGCATCCTAGCAAGTCCGAACACCGGGGAGCTGTTTTTT; CDR3aa: CASSILASPNTGELFF
j_gene: TRBJ2-2; abundance: -; v_gene: TRBV29-1; d_gene: -; CDR3nt: TGCAGCGTTGTTGGGGCCACCGGGGAGCTGTTTTTT; CDR3aa: CSVVGATGELFF
j_gene: TRBJ2-7; abundance: -; v_gene: TRBV2; d_gene: TRBD1; CDR3nt: TGTGCCAGCAGTGAACAAGGGACAGGAATCTACGAGCAGTACTTC; CDR3aa: CASSEQGTGIYEQYF
j_gene: TRBJ2-7; abundance: -; v_gene: TRBV12-5; d_gene: -; CDR3nt: TGTGCTAGTGGTTTGATCGGACTCCCCTACGAGCAGTACTTC; CDR3aa: CASGLIGLPYEQYF
j_gene: TRBJ2-7; abundance: -; v_gene: TRBV2; d_gene: TRBD1; CDR3nt: TGTGCCAGCAGTACTCCGGACAGGGGGCTGGGGAACGAGCAGTACTTC; CDR3aa: CASSTPDRGLGNEQYF
j_gene: TRBJ2-7; abundance: -; v_gene: TRBV6-5; d_gene: TRBD2; CDR3nt: TGTGCCAGCAGTTACACTAGCGGCTTATACGAGCAGTACTTC; CDR3aa: CASSYTSGLYEQYF
j_gene: TRBJ1-1; abundance: -; v_gene: TRBV30; d_gene: TRBD1; CDR3nt: TGTGCCTGGAGTATGACAGGGGGCCGGGACACTGAAGCTTTCTTT; CDR3aa: CAWSMTGGRDTEAFF
j_gene: TRBJ1-1; abundance: -; v_gene: TRBV27; d_gene: -; CDR3nt: TGTGCCAGCAGTGACGTTGGGTACACTGAAGCTTTCTTT; CDR3aa: CASSDVGYTEAFF
j_gene: TRBJ2-7; abundance: -; v_gene: TRBV5-4; d_gene: -; CDR3nt: TGTGCCAGCAGCTTCGGTCAAAACTACGAGCAGTACTTC; CDR3aa: CASSFGQNYEQYF
j_gene: TRBJ1-1; abundance: -; v_gene: TRBV7-8; d_gene: TRBD1; CDR3nt: TGTGCCAGCAGCCCACTGCAGGGGGCGAACACTGAAGCTTTCTTT; CDR3aa: CASSPLQGANTEAFF
j_gene: TRBJ2-5; abundance: -; v_gene: TRBV28; d_gene: -; CDR3nt: TGTGCCAGCTCCCGATCAGGCGCAGGGGAAGAGACCCAGTACTTC; CDR3aa: CASSRSGAGEETQYF
j_gene: TRBJ2-7; abundance: -; v_gene: TRBV5-1; d_gene: TRBD2; CDR3nt: TGCGCCAGCAGCTTGGTGGGCGGGAGTTCCTACGAGCAGTACTTC; CDR3aa: CASSLVGGSSYEQYF
j_gene: TRBJ1-4; abundance: -; v_gene: TRBV6-1; d_gene: -; CDR3nt: TGTGCCAGCAGTGAATTAGGGGGATGGCTGTTTTTT; CDR3aa: CASSELGGWLFF
j_gene: TRBJ1-1; abundance: few; v_gene: TRBV27; d_gene: TRBD1; CDR3nt: TGTGCCAGCAGTTTGGCAGGGGGCACTGAAGCTTTCTTT; CDR3aa: CASSLAGGTEAFF
j_gene: TRBJ2-1; abundance: once; v_gene: TRBV28; d_gene: -; CDR3nt: TGTGCCAGCAGCCTCCTGGGAGAGCAGTTCTTC; CDR3aa: CASSLLGEQFF